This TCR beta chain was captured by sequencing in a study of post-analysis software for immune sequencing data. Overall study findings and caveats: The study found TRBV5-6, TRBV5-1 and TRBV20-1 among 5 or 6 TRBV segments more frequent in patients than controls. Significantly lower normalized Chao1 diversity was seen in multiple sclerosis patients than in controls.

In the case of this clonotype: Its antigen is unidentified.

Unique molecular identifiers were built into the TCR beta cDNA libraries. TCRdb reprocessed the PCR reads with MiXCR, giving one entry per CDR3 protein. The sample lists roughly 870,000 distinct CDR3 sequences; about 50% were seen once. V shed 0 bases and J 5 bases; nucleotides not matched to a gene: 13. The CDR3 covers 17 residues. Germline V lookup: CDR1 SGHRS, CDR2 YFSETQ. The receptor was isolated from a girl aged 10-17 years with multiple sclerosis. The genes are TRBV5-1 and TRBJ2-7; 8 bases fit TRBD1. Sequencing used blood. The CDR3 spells CASSLVRSPDRANEQYF. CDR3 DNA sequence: TGCGCCAGCAGCTTGGTAAGATCCCCGGACAGGGCCAACGAGCAGTACTTC.